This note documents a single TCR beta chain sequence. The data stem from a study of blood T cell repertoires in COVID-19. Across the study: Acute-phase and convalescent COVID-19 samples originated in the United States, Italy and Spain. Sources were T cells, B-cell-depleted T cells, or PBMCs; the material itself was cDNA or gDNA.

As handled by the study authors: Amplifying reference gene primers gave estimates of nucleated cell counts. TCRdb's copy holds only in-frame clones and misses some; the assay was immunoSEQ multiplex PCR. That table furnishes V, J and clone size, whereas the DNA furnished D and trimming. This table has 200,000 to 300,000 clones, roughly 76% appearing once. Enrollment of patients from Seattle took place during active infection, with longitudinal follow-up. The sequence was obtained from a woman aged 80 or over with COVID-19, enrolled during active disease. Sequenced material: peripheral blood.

Here the CDR3 reads CASSFSGHKDEKLFF. CDR3 DNA sequence: TGTGCCAGCAGCTTTTCCGGACATAAGGATGAAAAACTGTTTTTT. V gene TRBV5-4 combines with J gene TRBJ1-4, with a possible D match to TRBD1 (5 bases). CDR3 length: 15 residues. Germline V gene data show CDR1 as SGHNT and CDR2 as YYREEE (reference sequence). V was pared by 2 bases and J by 6 bases, with 14 bases between.